This T cell receptor (beta chain) stems from a study of long-term antiretroviral therapy in people with HIV. The run of the v3.0 immunoSEQ assay was at survey level. The assay was immunoSEQ multiplex PCR, and TCRdb's table has in-frame clones only and misses some. The table includes some 28,000 clones, approximately 95% detected once. This TCR was sampled from a man aged 45 to 65 with HIV. The sequences come from unsorted PBMCs, collected 5.3 years after starting antiretroviral therapy.

The CDR3 region has the DNA TGTGCCAGCAGCTTAGCCCTAGACGAGCAGTACTTC. Translated, it gives CASSLALDEQYF. The chain combines TRBV7-9 with TRBJ2-7; D is unresolved. This CDR3 has 12 residues. Trimming took 0 bases from V and 5 from J, leaving 5 bases between them. Germline V gives CDR1 SEHNR, CDR2 FQNEAQ (reference sequence). The full variable domain, in which reference TRBV7-9 and TRBJ2-7 provide the parts outside the CDR3, is DTGVSQNPRHKITKRGQNVTFRCDPISEHNRLYWYRQTLGQGPEFLTYFQNEAQLEKSRLLSDRFSAERPKGSFSTLEIQRTEQGDSAMYLCASSLALDEQYFGPGTRLTVT.